This T cell receptor (beta chain) stems from a study of T cells in Graves' hyperthyroidism and ophthalmopathy (dated by TCRdb to about 2019). Turning to the overall study: Peripheral blood was collected at initial diagnosis, before any treatment. To identify TCR V-J signatures that set the groups apart, the researchers used a discovery cohort of about a hundred patients, made up of 40 to 45 with Graves' ophthalmopathy and some 55 with stable Graves' hyperthyroidism. Prospective prediction of ophthalmopathy was tested in an independent validation cohort consisting of fewer than 20 hyperthyroidism patients and over 15 patients who later progressed to ophthalmopathy. For training and testing, the 110 or so patients in the discovery cohort were randomly divided in a 7:3 ratio. The study also compared thyroid tissue and blood T-cell repertoires from about 6 Graves' hyperthyroidism patients. After blood sampling, hyperthyroidism patients were treated with methimazole at a starting dose of 30 mg daily, and ophthalmopathy patients were treated with high-dose intravenous methylprednisolone. The paper reports TCR Vbeta CDR3 sequencing of some 140 peripheral blood samples: 43 ophthalmopathy, some 80 hyperthyroidism and around 17 progressor patients. What the study reported, not specific to this receptor: In validation, the model predicted progression to ophthalmopathy with approximately 70% sensitivity and around 72% specificity, a median of approximately 6.5 months before onset. Ophthalmopathy was separated from stable hyperthyroidism by a 13 V-J signature model, with around 90% sensitivity and around 81% specificity obtained in cross-validation and 80%/75% obtained in testing. No statistical method was used to set the sample size in advance, and investigators knew the group allocation. Blood samples also contained most of the expanded thyroid clonotypes (frequency above 0.001), which suggests that blood repertoires may reflect thyroid immune responses.

Ophthalmopathy patients had moderately to severely active disease, Clinical Activity Score of at least 3, NOSPECS grade of at least 4, and duration under 3 months. Exclusion was applied to patients with uncontrolled infections, other autoimmune diseases, pregnancy or lactation. Diagnoses were based on clinical symptoms, serum thyroxine and TRAb, thyroid ultrasound and orbital computed tomography. PBMCs were isolated from around 10 ml of fresh peripheral blood by Ficoll-Paque density gradient centrifugation. Total RNA was extracted using Trizol reagent, and RNA quality was assessed on an Agilent 2100 Bioanalyzer. With regard to this clonotype: The antigen this receptor binds is unknown. No base quality information exists; no much larger clone differs at one position.

The TCR beta CDR3 regions were amplified from the RNA transcripts. The TCR CDR3 was subjected to a first round of RT-PCR using the HTBI primer set and the Qiagen OneStep RT-PCR kit. The libraries were constructed in a second round of multiplex PCR and then size-selected and purified. Libraries were sequenced paired-end with 100 bp reads on an Illumina HiSeq2000. For the original study's pipeline: Raw data were processed with SOAPnuke, discarding reads with adapters, uncalled bases, mean Phred below 15, or no exact constant-primer or identifier match. High-quality paired reads were merged using COPE v1.2.5, and each unique nucleotide sequence was defined as a clonotype. Clonotypes were aligned to IMGT TRBV, TRBD and TRBJ reference segments using MiTCR v1.1. Analysis was restricted to V-J combinations with a frequency above 0.0001, which covered roughly 99% of repertoires. A TCS score was defined as the ratio between F50 (clonal expansion) and ExV (chaos), using BLOSUM62-based TCRdist between CDR3 peptides within each V-J. Welch's t-statistics and random forest reduced around 510 V-J features to around 14, which were used in a naive Bayes classifier (R e1071). TCRdb reanalyzed the raw reads on its own, using fastp at Q25 for trimming and MiXCR for clone calling, and kept in-frame beta chains. All rows with the same CDR3 protein become a single entry with the most common DNA and genes. TCRdb, rather than the study authors, made the V and J calls. The sample data list roughly 640,000 distinct CDR3 sequences, and roughly a sixth of these were observed just once. The ten largest clonotypes hold around 3.5% of the sample.

The sequence came from a woman in her 40s with Graves' ophthalmopathy. The sequencing sample was made of blood.

The nucleotides read TGTGCCGGGGGGAATCGGCCGGACGTTAATTCACCCCTCCACTTT. The resulting protein is CAGGNRPDVNSPLHF. Rearrangement joined TRBV30 to TRBJ1-6; TRBD1 might be the D gene, on 5 matching bases. There are 15 amino acids in the CDR3, from cysteine to phenylalanine inclusive. The retained sequence is limited to the CDR3, 45 bases, with the frame set at the first base. CDR1 and CDR2, per the germline V gene (reference sequence), are GTSNPN and SVGIG. V sheds 8 bases and J sheds 6 bases, leaving 20 bases between their ends.